The 25 T cell receptor beta chains listed next were all sequenced from one sample in a study of long-term antiretroviral therapy in people with HIV. Run at survey level, the immunoSEQ assay was version v3.0. Libraries were prepared by immunoSEQ multiplex PCR; TCRdb keeps only in-frame clonotypes and omits some of them. The table records about 16,000 clones, about 85% of them present only once. Sequenced here: unsorted PBMCs, sampled 0.5 years after starting antiretroviral therapy. The receptors originated from a middle-aged woman with HIV.

This clone appeared once. V and J are TRBV4-1 and TRBJ2-5; perhaps TRBD2 as D (5 bases). The CDR3 runs 12 residues. Germline CDR1 reads MGHRA; CDR2 reads YSYEKL. Trimming shortened V by 1 base and J by 7 bases, and 7 bases separated the two germline ends. CDR3 residues: CASSQAGGTQYF. CDR3 nucleotides: TGCGCCAGCAGCCAAGCTGGAGGGACCCAGTACTTC.

The chain couples TRBV5-1 to TRBJ2-3, with D perhaps assigned TRBD1 or TRBD2 (5 bases each). In germline, CDR1 is SGHRS, CDR2 YFSETQ. This CDR3 contains 16 residues. V was trimmed by 5 bases and J by 2 bases, leaving 18 bases between them. The CDR3 region is CASSLGGAEATDTQYF. In nucleotides, the CDR3 is TGCGCCAGCAGTTTAGGTGGGGCGGAGGCCACAGATACGCAGTATTTT.

J is TRBJ2-7 and V is TRBV27; a possible D gene is TRBD1 (6 bases). Germline lookup yields CDR1 MNHEY and CDR2 SMNVEV (reference sequence). The CDR3 contains 14 residues. V was clipped by 4 bases and J by 4 bases, with 14 bases between them. CDR3 in amino acids: CASSYRPGEYEQYF. Here the CDR3 DNA reads TGTGCCAGCAGTTATCGCCCAGGGGAGTACGAGCAGTACTTC.

The V gene is TRBV28, the J gene TRBJ2-2, with 13 nucleotides matching TRBD2. J was trimmed by 3 bases and V by 3 bases; bases with no gene match: 4. CDR3 length: 17 amino acids. Germline loops: CDR1 MDHEN, CDR2 SYDVKM. The CDR3 sequence is CASSLTSGRPDTGELFF. The CDR3 region has the DNA TGTGCCAGCAGTTTGACTAGCGGGAGGCCGGACACCGGGGAGCTGTTTTTT.

This sequence joins TRBV9 and TRBJ2-7; D remains unclear. The CDR3 length is 15 residues. V was cut by 4 bases and J by 4 bases, with 18 bases left in between. Germline lookup yields CDR1 SGDLS and CDR2 YYNGEE. This CDR3 is CASSSRQNPIYEQYF. The CDR3 coding sequence is TGTGCCAGCAGCTCCCGCCAGAACCCAATTTACGAGCAGTACTTC.

This chain uses TRBV18 with TRBJ2-1; D tentatively reads TRBD1 or TRBD2 (5 bases each). The ends were cut back, 6 bases at V and 5 bases at J, with 17 bases in the middle. The CDR3 extends over 15 amino acids. The germline CDR1 and CDR2 sequences are KGHSH and LQKENI. CDR3 bases: TGTGCCAGCTCGCGAGCAGGGTCGGGAAACAATGAGCAGTTCTTC. Translation: CASSRAGSGNNEQFF.

The chain joins TRBV18 to TRBJ2-7, with 7 nucleotides matching TRBD2. This CDR3 region has 15 residues. Looked up from germline, CDR1 is KGHSH and CDR2 is LQKENI. After removal of 0 bases from V and 1 base from J, the junction contained 3 bases not matched to a gene. CDR3 in DNA: TGTGCCAGCTCACCACCGGGAGGGCCGTCCTACGAGCAGTACTTC. It yields the protein CASSPPGGPSYEQYF.

This sequence joins TRBV11-2 and TRBJ2-2; 8 positions agree with TRBD2. Unmatched junction bases numbered 12, after V lost 4 bases and J lost 8 bases. Looked up from germline, CDR1 is SGHAT and CDR2 is FQNNGV. The CDR3 covers 16 residues. CDR3 in DNA: TGTGCCAGCAGCTCCGGGTTTCAAGCGGGAGTGGGGGAGCTGTTTTTT. Protein product: CASSSGFQAGVGELFF.

This chain joins TRBV29-1 and TRBJ1-2, with D uncertain. Germline V gene data show CDR1 as SQVTM and CDR2 as ANQGSEA. The CDR3 runs 13 residues. Between the trimmed V and J ends, which lost 2 bases and 8 bases, there was a span of 15 bases. Here the CDR3 reads CSVEKQSGEGYTF. The CDR3 DNA is TGCAGCGTTGAAAAACAGTCCGGGGAAGGCTACACCTTC.

The chain recombines TRBV6-1 with TRBJ2-5; D could derive from TRBD1 or TRBD2 (6 bases each). This CDR3 has 14 residues. V was pared by 0 bases and J by 5 bases, with 10 bases between. Per germline, CDR1 MNHNS and CDR2 SASEGT. Here the CDR3 reads CASSEAGGLETQYF. As DNA, the CDR3 is TGTGCCAGCAGTGAAGCTGGGGGGCTGGAGACCCAGTACTTC.

The V gene is TRBV10-3, the J gene TRBJ2-7; no clear D. CDR3 length: 13 residues. V lost 6 bases and J lost 1, with 10 bases in between. The germline V gene has CDR1 ENHRY and CDR2 SYGVKD. The CDR3 DNA reads as TGTGCCATCAGCGATACTACTTCCTACGAGCAGTACTTC. Protein sequence: CAISDTTSYEQYF.

The chain recombines TRBV5-8 with TRBJ2-2; 11 bases are shared with TRBD2. With 3 bases clipped from V and 6 bases from J, the junction kept 7 bases outside the gene matches. CDR1 is SGHTS and CDR2 is YDEGEE in the germline V gene. This CDR3 comprises 16 residues. Here the CDR3 reads CASSWGLAGGSGELFF. The CDR3 coding sequence is TGTGCCAGCAGCTGGGGCCTAGCGGGAGGATCCGGGGAGCTGTTTTTT.

The chain combines TRBV5-8 with TRBJ2-1; no reliable D call. V lost 8 bases and J 9 bases, leaving 15 bases between the germline ends. The V gene's germline CDR1 is SGHTS and CDR2 YDEGEE. The CDR3 length is 12 residues. CDR3 nucleotides: TGTGCCAGTGTCGGACCCGCCGGTGAGCAGTTCTTC. Its translation is CASVGPAGEQFF. Supplemented by reference TRBV5-8 and TRBJ2-1, the full variable domain reads EAGVTQSPTHLIKTRGQQATLRCSPISGHTSVYWYQQALGLGLQFLLWYDEGEERNRGNFPPRFSGRQFPNYSSELNVNALELEDSALYLCASVGPAGEQFFGPGTRLTVL.

This sequence joins TRBV5-1 and TRBJ2-1; a weak D match, TRBD2 (6 bases). Germline V gives CDR1 SGHRS, CDR2 YFSETQ. Trimming took off 3 bases at V and 13 bases at J, with 17 bases between the two ends. The CDR3 length is 13 residues. The CDR3: CASSSGLLMEQFF. CDR3 DNA sequence: TGCGCCAGCAGCTCGGGACTCCTCATGGAACAGTTCTTC. The full variable domain, rest sourced from reference TRBV5-1 and TRBJ2-1, is KAGVTQTPRYLIKTRGQQVTLSCSPISGHRSVSWYQQTPGQGLQFLFEYFSETQRNKGNFPGRFSGRQFSNSRSEMNVSTLELGDSALYLCASSSGLLMEQFFGPGTRLTVL.

The chain carries TRBV28 and TRBJ2-2, with a tentative D call TRBD1 (6 bases). Trimming left V 3 bases short and J 4 bases short, with 12 bases between. Per germline, CDR1 MDHEN and CDR2 SYDVKM. The CDR3 runs 15 residues. This CDR3 is CASSFGGRVTGELFF. The DNA for the CDR3 is TGTGCCAGCAGTTTTGGGGGCAGGGTCACCGGGGAGCTGTTTTTT. The full variable domain, in which reference TRBV28 and TRBJ2-2 provide the parts outside the CDR3, is DVKVTQSSRYLVKRTGEKVFLECVQDMDHENMFWYRQDPGLGLRLIYFSYDVKMKEKGDIPEGYSVSREKKERFSLILESASTNQTSMYLCASSFGGRVTGELFFGEGSRLTVL.

The chain uses TRBV9 and TRBJ1-1; D possibly corresponds to TRBD1 (5 bases). This CDR3 has 14 residues. V was shortened by 6 bases and J by 5 bases, with 17 bases between the two germline ends. CDR1 is SGDLS and CDR2 is YYNGEE in the germline V gene. CDR3 DNA: TGTGCCAGCACCTGGATTGGGGCTGGAACTGAAGCTTTCTTT. Its translation is CASTWIGAGTEAFF.

The rearrangement joins TRBV5-1 to TRBJ2-3, with TRBD2 matching over 8 bases. Germline V CDR1 and CDR2: SGHRS, YFSETQ. This CDR3 comprises 15 residues. Trimming at V came to 4 bases and at J to 4 bases, leaving 8 bases not matched to a gene. This CDR3 reads CASSPRAGGPDTQYF. Here the CDR3 DNA reads TGCGCCAGCAGCCCCCGGGCGGGAGGACCAGATACGCAGTATTTT. Looking up the rest from reference TRBV5-1 and TRBJ2-3 gives the full variable domain: KAGVTQTPRYLIKTRGQQVTLSCSPISGHRSVSWYQQTPGQGLQFLFEYFSETQRNKGNFPGRFSGRQFSNSRSEMNVSTLELGDSALYLCASSPRAGGPDTQYFGPGTRLTVL.

The V and J genes are TRBV19 and TRBJ2-7, with 10 bases aligning to TRBD2. V dropped 3 bases and J dropped 1; count of bases not matched to a gene: 3. The V gene's germline CDR1 is LNHDA and CDR2 SQIVND (reference sequence). This CDR3 is built from 15 residues. For the CDR3, the DNA is TGTGCCAGTAGTATCCCTAGCGGGGGATCCTACGAGCAGTACTTC. The encoded protein is CASSIPSGGSYEQYF.

The DNA of the CDR3 is TGCAGTGCAGCGGGGGATACGCAGTATTTT. Protein sequence: CSAAGDTQYF. The V gene is TRBV20-1, the J gene TRBJ2-3, with 7 bases fitting TRBD2. The CDR3 totals 10 residues. Germline V gives CDR1 DFQATT, CDR2 SNEGSKA (reference sequence). V was pared by 6 bases and J by 6 bases, with 0 bases of the junction left unmatched.

The rearrangement uses TRBV6-5 and TRBJ2-1; 8 bases align to TRBD2. The V gene end was trimmed by 7 bases and the J gene end by 10 bases; junction bases not matched to a gene: 6. The germline V gene encodes CDR1 MNHEY and CDR2 SVGAGI. This CDR3 spans 12 amino acids. CDR3 in DNA: TGTGCCAGCAACGAGGCTAGCGGGGAGCAGTTCTTC. It codes for CASNEASGEQFF.

This clone was detected only once. The rearrangement links TRBV14 to TRBJ1-1, with 8 bases aligning to TRBD1. CDR1 is SGHDN and CDR2 is FVKESK in the germline V gene. The CDR3 length is 16 residues. With 4 bases clipped from V and 4 bases from J, the junction kept 11 bases outside the gene matches. Here the CDR3 reads CASSREGDRGFTEAFF. CDR3 sequence (DNA): TGTGCCAGCAGCCGAGAAGGTGACAGGGGTTTCACTGAAGCTTTCTTT. The full variable domain, its missing parts supplied by reference TRBV14 and TRBJ1-1, is EAGVTQFPSHSVIEKGQTVTLRCDPISGHDNLYWYRRVMGKEIKFLLHFVKESKQDESGMPNNRFLAERTGGTYSTLKVQPAELEDSGVYFCASSREGDRGFTEAFFGQGTRLTVV.

The V and J genes are TRBV5-4 and TRBJ2-1; 10 bases fit TRBD2. The CDR3 is made up of 16 amino acids. J lost 7 bases, V lost 2 bases, and 9 bases had no gene match. The germline CDR1 and CDR2 sequences are SGHNT and YYREEE (reference sequence). The CDR3 DNA reads TGTGCCAGCAGCTTATATCCGGGACTAGCGACGAATGAGCAGTTCTTC. Its translation is CASSLYPGLATNEQFF.

The V and J genes are TRBV27 and TRBJ1-2; D possibly corresponds to TRBD1 (5 bases). Trimming removed 3 bases at V and 2 bases at J, with 7 bases between. The germline gives CDR1 MNHEY, CDR2 SMNVEV (reference sequence). The CDR3 totals 13 residues. CDR3 DNA: TGTGCCAGCAGTTTCCGGGACAACTATGGCTACACCTTC. Encoded protein: CASSFRDNYGYTF.

The chain couples TRBV14 to TRBJ2-1; no clear D gene. The CDR3 length is 15 residues. Trimming removed 1 base from V and 6 bases from J, with 13 bases in between. Per the germline V gene, CDR1 is SGHDN and CDR2 is FVKESK. CDR3 sequence reads: CASSQVAALPNEQFF. The CDR3 DNA is TGTGCCAGCAGCCAAGTGGCGGCTCTCCCCAATGAGCAGTTCTTC.

This chain connects TRBV19 to TRBJ1-1; D unresolved. V lost 5 bases, J lost 2 bases, and 15 bases lay in between. Germline CDR1 reads LNHDA; CDR2 reads SQIVND (reference sequence). This CDR3 spans 15 amino acids. The DNA of the CDR3 is TGTGCCAGTAGTCTGACAAACTATCTAAACACTGAAGCTTTCTTT. This encodes CASSLTNYLNTEAFF.